These 7 T cell receptor beta chains originate from one sample sequenced in a study of T cells in tuberculosis. Method: immunoSEQ multiplex PCR; TCRdb's copy keeps in-frame clones and lacks some. The table has tens of thousands of clones, roughly 96% seen once. Sample: PBMCs. The receptor set was obtained from a donor between 10 and 35 years old with latent tuberculosis or without tuberculosis infection.

The chain joins TRBV2 to TRBJ2-1; the D gene is possibly TRBD2 (6 bases). Germline CDR1 and CDR2: SNHLY and FYNNEI. V was pared by 7 bases and J by 9 bases, with 10 bases between. The CDR3 runs to 11 residues. CDR3 in amino acids: CASTPGGEQFF. Written as DNA, the CDR3 is TGTGCCAGCACACCCGGGGGTGAGCAGTTCTTC. Full variable domain (outside the CDR3, taken from reference TRBV2 and TRBJ2-1): EPEVTQTPSHQVTQMGQEVILRCVPISNHLYFYWYRQILGQKVEFLVSFYNNEISEKSEIFDDQFSVERPDGSNFTLKIRSTKLEDSAMYFCASTPGGEQFFGPGTRLTVL.

This clone was seen more than once but under ten times. The V gene is TRBV15, the J gene TRBJ1-5; 7 nucleotides line up with TRBD1. The CDR3 covers 17 residues. The V and J ends lost 5 bases and 5 bases, in that order; junction bases with no gene match: 15. The germline CDR1 and CDR2 sequences are LNHNV and YYDKDF (reference sequence). The CDR3 nucleotides read TGTGCCACCAGCTACCCCCAGGGGGACGGTCCCCATCAGCCCCAGCATTTT. This encodes CATSYPQGDGPHQPQHF.

This rearrangement joins TRBV2 to TRBJ2-1, with 10 bases identical to TRBD1. The junction had 5 bases not matched to a gene; V was cut back by 5 bases and J by 4 bases. CDR3 length: 15 amino acids. Germline V gene data show CDR1 as SNHLY and CDR2 as FYNNEI. The CDR3 region has the DNA TGTGCCAGCAGTACCACGGGACAGGGGTACAATGAGCAGTTCTTC. Translation: CASSTTGQGYNEQFF. The variable domain in full, completed from reference TRBV2 and TRBJ2-1, reads EPEVTQTPSHQVTQMGQEVILRCVPISNHLYFYWYRQILGQKVEFLVSFYNNEISEKSEIFDDQFSVERPDGSNFTLKIRSTKLEDSAMYFCASSTTGQGYNEQFFGPGTRLTVL.

The V call is TRBV10-2, the J call TRBJ1-2, with D uncertain. This CDR3 spans 16 amino acids. Germline CDR1 WSHSY, CDR2 SAAADI. V was trimmed by 7 bases and J by 0 bases, leaving 18 bases between them. The CDR3 DNA reads TGCGCCAGCAATTATCGTCCAGGCCAAGCTAACTATGGCTACACCTTC. It translates to CASNYRPGQANYGYTF.

The chain links TRBV27 to TRBJ1-2, with D unresolved. Germline CDR1 reads MNHEY; CDR2 reads SMNVEV (reference sequence). This CDR3 contains 13 residues. The V gene lost 2 bases and the J gene lost 6 bases, with 10 bases spanning the gap. The CDR3 DNA reads as TGTGCCAGCAGTTTAGTAGGGAGGAATGGCTACACCTTC. Amino acid sequence: CASSLVGRNGYTF.

The chain joins TRBV6-1 to TRBJ1-6, with 7 bases identical to TRBD1. This CDR3 contains 13 residues. V gave up 7 bases and J gave up 9 bases; unmatched junction bases: 6. Germline V CDR1 and CDR2: MNHNS, SASEGT. CDR3 in amino acids: CASNRDSRSPLHF. CDR3 DNA sequence: TGTGCCAGCAATAGGGACAGCCGTTCACCCCTCCACTTT.

The chain carries TRBV10-3 and TRBJ2-3; the D is unclear. Trimming shortened V by 3 bases and J by 5 bases, and 6 bases separated the two germline ends. Per germline, CDR1 ENHRY and CDR2 SYGVKD. The CDR3 is made up of 12 amino acids. The CDR3: CAISERGDTQYF. As DNA, the CDR3 is TGTGCCATCAGTGAAAGAGGAGATACGCAGTATTTT.